The 30 T cell receptor beta chains below come from one sample, sequenced in a study of shared clonotypes between healthy human individuals. Sequencing was performed with immunoSEQ multiplex PCR; in TCRdb, only in-frame clones are kept and a portion is missing. In the table there are about 2 million clones, approximately 95% of which are singletons. Selected positively for CCR7 and CD45RO-negative, naive CD8 cells excluded terminally differentiated effector memory CD45RA+ cells. The sample taken for sequencing was naive CD8+ T cells sorted from blood. Receptor source: a man between 18 and 35 years old in good health.

The genes are TRBV30 and TRBJ1-4; no firm D call. V shed 4 bases and J shed 4 bases, with 10 bases lying between them. Germline V gene lookup returns CDR1 GTSNPN and CDR2 SVGIG (reference sequence). The CDR3 has 13 amino acids. CDR3 amino acids: CAWNLVGNEKLFF. The DNA for the CDR3 is TGTGCCTGGAACTTAGTTGGTAATGAAAAACTGTTTTTT. Based on the CDR3 plus reference TRBV30 and TRBJ1-4, the full variable domain is SQTIHQWPATLVQPVGSPLSLECTVEGTSNPNLYWYRQAAGRGLQLLFYSVGIGQISSEVPQNLSASRPQDRQFILSSKKLLLSDSGFYLCAWNLVGNEKLFFGSGTQLSVL.

The chain couples TRBV2 to TRBJ1-4; no clear D. V gave up 4 bases and J gave up 0 bases, with 9 bases separating them. The germline V gene encodes CDR1 SNHLY and CDR2 FYNNEI. This CDR3 contains 15 residues. The CDR3 DNA sequence: TGTGCCAGCAGTGGGGAATACGCAACTAATGAAAAACTGTTTTTT. Translation: CASSGEYATNEKLFF.

This sequence joins TRBV4-2 and TRBJ2-1; the D gene is possibly TRBD2 (6 bases). The CDR3 length is 16 residues. V was cut by 0 bases and J by 3 bases, with 12 bases left in between. Germline values: CDR1 LGHNA, CDR2 YNFKEQ. The CDR3 region has the DNA TGTGCCAGCAGCCAAGATGGGGGGTCGCTCTACAATGAGCAGTTCTTC. Protein sequence: CASSQDGGSLYNEQFF.

The rearrangement uses TRBV4-1 and TRBJ2-3, with D possibly matching TRBD2 (5 bases). CDR3 length equals 15 residues. The ends were cut back, 5 bases at V and 5 bases at J, with 17 bases in the middle. The germline V gene encodes CDR1 MGHRA and CDR2 YSYEKL. The CDR3 bases are TGCGCCAGCAGCGAGATAGCGCTTAGAGGAGATACGCAGTATTTT. Amino acids: CASSEIALRGDTQYF.

The chain combines TRBV29-1 with TRBJ1-4; the match to TRBD1 covers 7 bases. Germline V gene data show CDR1 as SQVTM and CDR2 as ANQGSEA. Trimming at V came to 7 bases and at J to 8 bases, leaving 7 bases not matched to a gene. The CDR3 loop spans 12 amino acids. CDR3 region: CSARYRGEKLFF. CDR3 nucleotide sequence: TGCAGCGCCCGGTACAGGGGCGAAAAACTGTTTTTT.

This chain uses TRBV11-1 with TRBJ2-3, with 8 bases fitting TRBD2. The V gene end was trimmed by 2 bases and the J gene end by 3 bases; junction bases not matched to a gene: 7. Germline loops: CDR1 SGHAT, CDR2 FQDESV (reference sequence). The length of the CDR3 is 16 residues. CDR3 sequence reads: CASSLSPRGGTDTQYF. Here the CDR3 DNA reads TGTGCCAGCAGCTTATCCCCCCGGGGGGGTACAGATACGCAGTATTTT. The full variable domain, its missing parts supplied by reference TRBV11-1 and TRBJ2-3, is EAEVAQSPRYKITEKSQAVAFWCDPISGHATLYWYRQILGQGPELLVQFQDESVVDDSQLPKDRFSAERLKGVDSTLKIQPAELGDSAMYLCASSLSPRGGTDTQYFGPGTRLTVL.

This clone was found once. Additional DNA sequences in this sample encode the identical CDR3. The V and J genes are TRBV6-1 and TRBJ2-7; D is undetermined. V was pared by 3 bases and J by 1 base, with 4 bases between. CDR1 is MNHNS, CDR2 SASEGT, per germline. This CDR3 has 12 residues. CDR3: CASSDYSYEQYF. The CDR3 nucleotides are TGTGCCAGCAGTGATTATTCCTACGAGCAGTACTTC.

The chain joins TRBV5-1 to TRBJ2-2; no reliable D call. Germline CDR1 reads SGHRS; CDR2 reads YFSETQ. CDR3 length: 13 residues. The germline V and J ends were trimmed by 2 bases and 5 bases, with 7 bases remaining between them. In DNA form, the CDR3 reads TGCGCCAGCAGCTTCGACCTAACCGGGGAGCTGTTTTTT. Its translation is CASSFDLTGELFF.

This clone was observed a single time. The chain couples TRBV4-3 to TRBJ2-3, with D perhaps matching TRBD2 (6 bases). Germline values: CDR1 LGHNA, CDR2 YSLEER. This CDR3 is 16 amino acids long. V lost 3 bases and J 3 bases, leaving 16 bases between the germline ends. The CDR3: CASSQVRSSETDTQYF. The CDR3 DNA follows: TGCGCCAGCAGCCAGGTGCGTTCTAGCGAGACAGATACGCAGTATTTT.

The V call is TRBV28, the J call TRBJ1-4; 7 nucleotides align to TRBD1. With V trimmed by 2 bases and J by 12 bases, 9 bases remained unmatched. Germline lookup yields CDR1 MDHEN and CDR2 SYDVKM. The CDR3 covers 14 residues. For the CDR3, the DNA is TGTGCCAGCAGTTTAGGGACAGATTGGGTGGAACTGTTTTTT. It specifies CASSLGTDWVELFF.

This clone was picked up one time. As DNA, the CDR3 is TGCGCCAGCAGCCAAGACGCGGAGTTGGAGCAGTTCTTC. Translated: CASSQDAELEQFF. The chain is built from TRBV4-1 and TRBJ2-1; D not certain. Trimming shortened V by 0 bases and J by 10 bases, and 10 bases separated the two germline ends. The CDR3 spans 13 residues. Germline V gene data show CDR1 as MGHRA and CDR2 as YSYEKL.

V gene TRBV4-3 combines with J gene TRBJ2-3; 9 bases align to TRBD1. The V gene end was trimmed by 4 bases and the J gene end by 4 bases; junction bases not matched to a gene: 12. The CDR3 length is 17 residues. Germline lookup yields CDR1 LGHNA and CDR2 YSLEER. The chain's CDR3 is CASSPGIARDRADTQYF. CDR3 nucleotide sequence: TGCGCCAGCAGCCCGGGAATAGCTCGGGACAGGGCAGATACGCAGTATTTT.

The chain couples TRBV7-9 to TRBJ2-3, with D perhaps given as TRBD1 or TRBD2 (7 bases each). CDR1 SEHNR and CDR2 FQNEAQ come from the germline V gene (reference sequence). Trimming cost V 5 bases and J 1 base, with 19 bases left between them. There are 17 residues in the CDR3. The CDR3 DNA reads TGTGCCAGCAGCCCAGGGGGGGAGGGGAAGGGCACAGATACGCAGTATTTT. This codes for CASSPGGEGKGTDTQYF.

J is TRBJ1-5 and V is TRBV12-5; D gene ambiguous. V dropped 10 bases and J dropped 4 bases, with 17 bases sitting between them. Germline V lookup: CDR1 LGHNT, CDR2 FRNRAP. The CDR3 covers 14 residues. The CDR3 nucleotides read TGTGCTAACCCGGTCCGGGGTAGGAATCAGCCCCAGCATTTT. Encoded protein: CANPVRGRNQPQHF.

The rearrangement links TRBV27 to TRBJ2-7; tentative D call: TRBD1 (5 bases). Germline loops: CDR1 MNHEY, CDR2 SMNVEV (reference sequence). With 6 bases removed from V and 4 bases from J, the gap between germline ends came to 10 bases. The CDR3 totals 12 residues. CDR3 nucleotides: TGTGCCAGCAGGCAGGGTGTGTACGAGCAGTACTTC. This codes for CASRQGVYEQYF.

This clone showed up just once. This rearrangement joins TRBV5-5 to TRBJ2-5; tentatively, D is TRBD2 (6 bases). CDR3 length equals 13 residues. Trimming took off 3 bases at V and 1 base at J, with 7 bases between the two ends. The germline V gene encodes CDR1 SGHKS and CDR2 YYEKEE (reference sequence). In DNA form, the CDR3 reads TGTGCCAGCAGCTCACTAGCCCAAGAGACCCAGTACTTC. Its translation: CASSSLAQETQYF.

The chain has TRBV4-3 and TRBJ2-1; 11 nucleotides align to TRBD2. This CDR3 contains 16 residues. V lost 3 bases, J lost 8 bases, and 9 bases stayed unmatched. The germline CDR1 and CDR2 sequences are LGHNA and YSLEER. The CDR3 coding sequence is TGCGCCAGCAGCCAGGGACTAGCGGAACCCAAGGATGAGCAGTTCTTC. This translates into CASSQGLAEPKDEQFF.

The chain carries TRBV6-5 and TRBJ2-1, with TRBD1 identical over 9 bases. V shed 5 bases and J 4 bases; nucleotides not matched to a gene: 6. CDR3 length: 15 amino acids. Germline lookup yields CDR1 MNHEY and CDR2 SVGAGI. CDR3 DNA sequence: TGTGCCAGCAGTCCCGTTGGACAGGGGTACAATGAGCAGTTCTTC. This translates into CASSPVGQGYNEQFF.

The rearrangement joins TRBV30 to TRBJ1-2; D gene uncertain. V was shortened by 4 bases and J by 7 bases, with 19 bases between the two germline ends. CDR3 length: 14 residues. Germline V lookup: CDR1 GTSNPN, CDR2 SVGIG (reference sequence). CDR3: CAWNFGIGGLGYTF. The CDR3 DNA follows: TGTGCCTGGAACTTCGGAATCGGAGGGCTTGGCTACACCTTC.

The V and J genes are TRBV7-9 and TRBJ1-2, with TRBD1 as a possible D gene (6 bases). CDR3 length: 15 amino acids. Trimming pared 5 bases from V and 8 bases from J, leaving 21 bases between. The germline gives CDR1 SEHNR, CDR2 FQNEAQ (reference sequence). The chain's CDR3 is CASSPPIGGAKGYTF. In DNA, the CDR3 is TGTGCCAGCAGCCCCCCAATAGGGGGGGCTAAGGGCTACACCTTC.

In its sample, this clone was seen once. The chain links TRBV6-5 to TRBJ2-2; the D is unclear. Trimming shortened V by 5 bases and J by 1 base, and 5 bases separated the two germline ends. The V gene's germline CDR1 is MNHEY and CDR2 SVGAGI. CDR3 length equals 13 residues. CDR3 protein: CASSTKNTGELFF. The CDR3 bases are TGTGCCAGCAGTACCAAGAACACCGGGGAGCTGTTTTTT.

The V call is TRBV29-1, the J call TRBJ2-7; TRBD1 matches at 9 bases. Losses at the gene ends were 3 bases for V and 3 bases for J; bases not matched to a gene: 3. Germline CDR1 SQVTM, CDR2 ANQGSEA. The CDR3 totals 13 residues. The CDR3: CSVDPGQGYEQYF. DNA for the CDR3: TGCAGCGTTGACCCGGGACAGGGCTACGAGCAGTACTTC.

This clone was observed a single time. In nucleotides, the CDR3 is TGCGCCAGCAGCCAAGATCCTTACGGGACTACGACCTACGAGCAGTACTTC. Translating it yields CASSQDPYGTTTYEQYF. The gene calls are TRBV4-3 and TRBJ2-7, with 7 bases fitting TRBD2. CDR3 length: 17 residues. J was trimmed by 2 bases and V by 0 bases; bases with no gene match: 10. The germline V gene encodes CDR1 LGHNA and CDR2 YSLEER.

The rearrangement uses TRBV9 and TRBJ1-1; D is ambiguous. Germline values: CDR1 SGDLS, CDR2 YYNGEE. The CDR3 has 17 residues. The ends were cut back, 6 bases at V and 0 bases at J, with 21 bases in the middle. The CDR3 nucleotides are TGTGCCAGCACATCGGGGTCCTCGGTAGACCTGAACACTGAAGCTTTCTTT. This gives the protein CASTSGSSVDLNTEAFF.

The CDR3 sequence is CASRGQQETQYF. The CDR3 DNA sequence: TGTGCCAGCCGCGGGCAGCAAGAGACCCAGTACTTC. V is TRBV7-6 and J is TRBJ2-5; possible D gene TRBD2, 5 bases. Germline V gives CDR1 SGHVS, CDR2 FNYEAQ. V was pared by 8 bases and J by 2 bases, with 9 bases between. The CDR3 length is 12 residues.

This chain connects TRBV19 to TRBJ1-2; D is possibly TRBD1 (6 bases). This CDR3 spans 14 amino acids. Per the germline V gene, CDR1 is LNHDA and CDR2 is SQIVND (reference sequence). V was cut by 5 bases and J by 2 bases, with 12 bases left in between. In nucleotides, the CDR3 is TGTGCCAGTAGTTGGGGGGGCTTGAACTATGGCTACACCTTC. It specifies CASSWGGLNYGYTF.

A single count supports this clone. The J gene is TRBJ1-2, the V gene TRBV19, with D perhaps matching TRBD1 (6 bases). The CDR3 covers 14 residues. Trimming stripped 0 bases from V and 8 bases from J, with 13 bases between. Germline CDR1 is LNHDA and CDR2 is SQIVND (reference sequence). The CDR3 DNA follows: TGTGCCAGTAGTATAGACGCCAGGGGAGCAGGCTACACCTTC. Protein product: CASSIDARGAGYTF.

The chain carries TRBV5-1 and TRBJ2-7, with 7 bases matching TRBD1. In germline, CDR1 is SGHRS, CDR2 YFSETQ. There are 13 residues in the CDR3. V lost 4 bases and J lost 4; bases outside the gene matches: 5. The CDR3 protein is CASSPATGYEQYF. Here the CDR3 DNA reads TGCGCCAGCAGCCCCGCGACAGGGTACGAGCAGTACTTC.

On this clone itself: The sample holds other DNA sequences that translate to the same CDR3. This sequence joins TRBV7-9 and TRBJ2-7; D is unresolved. The CDR3 has 13 amino acids. Trimming took 1 base from V and 0 from J, leaving 4 bases between them. Looked up from germline, CDR1 is SEHNR and CDR2 is FQNEAQ (reference sequence). Here the CDR3 DNA reads TGTGCCAGCAGCTTAGACTACTCCTACGAGCAGTACTTC. Its protein is CASSLDYSYEQYF.

This clone was found once. The rearrangement uses TRBV5-4 and TRBJ2-7; 10 bases fit TRBD1. V lost 0 bases and J lost 7; bases outside the gene matches: 10. Per germline, CDR1 SGHNT and CDR2 YYREEE (reference sequence). This CDR3 has 16 amino acids. CDR3: CASSLAAGTGVGEQYF. The CDR3 bases are TGTGCCAGCAGCTTGGCCGCTGGGACAGGGGTGGGTGAGCAGTACTTC.